A single sample is the source of the 27 T cell receptor beta chains below, sequenced in a study of blood T cell repertoires in COVID-19. Produced via immunoSEQ multiplex PCR; TCRdb's table is partial and in-frame only. The table shows 170,000 or so clones, with 90% to 95% occurring only once. The sequenced sample consisted of peripheral blood. The receptors were gathered from a man aged 50-60 years with acute or convalescent COVID-19.

Here the CDR3 DNA reads TGTGCCAGCAGTGCCCCAGGACAGCCTAATGAAAAACTGTTTTTT. This gives the protein CASSAPGQPNEKLFF. This chain links TRBV6-6 with TRBJ1-4; D possibly corresponds to TRBD1 (6 bases). The CDR3 runs 15 residues. Trimming removed 5 bases from V and 3 bases from J, with 13 bases in between. Germline lookup yields CDR1 MNHNY and CDR2 SVGAGI (reference sequence).

V is TRBV10-3 and J is TRBJ1-2; the match to TRBD1 covers 9 bases. V lost 3 bases, J lost 6 bases, and 5 bases stayed unmatched. Germline-derived CDR1 and CDR2 are ENHRY and SYGVKD. The CDR3 is made up of 14 amino acids. CDR3: CAISDRGQGDGYTF. For the CDR3, the DNA is TGTGCCATCAGTGACCGGGGACAGGGAGATGGCTACACCTTC.

The gene calls are TRBV12-3 or TRBV12-4 and TRBJ1-1, with TRBD1 as a possible D gene (5 bases). The ends were cut back, 7 bases at V and 3 bases at J, with 12 bases in the middle. There are 13 residues in the CDR3. This CDR3 is CASITSGDTEAFF. CDR3 sequence (DNA): TGTGCCAGCATCACTTCGGGGGACACTGAAGCTTTCTTT.

This sequence joins TRBV24-1 and TRBJ2-3; 7 nucleotides agree with TRBD2. Germline lookup yields CDR1 KGHDR and CDR2 SFDVKD. V shed 6 bases, J shed 1 base, and the junction held 6 bases outside the gene matches. The CDR3 consists of 15 residues. The chain's CDR3 is CATSQRGGGTDTQYF. CDR3 DNA sequence: TGTGCCACCAGTCAGCGGGGAGGTGGCACAGATACGCAGTATTTT.

The sample holds one count of this clone. The chain couples TRBV11-2 to TRBJ2-5; 14 positions match TRBD2. The CDR3 runs 17 residues. CDR1 is SGHAT, CDR2 FQNNGV, per germline. V was pared by 4 bases and J by 7 bases, with 11 bases of the junction left unmatched. DNA of the CDR3: TGTGCCAGCAGCTCCCCCCGGACTAGCGGGAGGCCGAGGACCCAGTACTTC. This gives the protein CASSSPRTSGRPRTQYF.

The chain employs TRBV18 and TRBJ1-6; 9 nucleotides align to TRBD1. The trim removed 4 bases at V and 10 bases at J, leaving 5 bases unmatched. Germline V gene data show CDR1 as KGHSH and CDR2 as LQKENI. This CDR3 is built from 14 residues. This chain's CDR3 is CASSLGQGGSPLHF. The CDR3 DNA is TGTGCCAGCTCACTGGGACAGGGAGGATCACCCCTCCACTTT.

V and J are TRBV20-1 and TRBJ2-5; tentatively, D is TRBD1 (5 bases). Germline V lookup: CDR1 DFQATT, CDR2 SNEGSKA (reference sequence). The CDR3 is made up of 11 amino acids. Trimming took 7 bases from V and 4 from J, leaving 10 bases between them. The chain's CDR3 is CSGQGPETQYF. The CDR3 region has the DNA TGCAGTGGGCAGGGTCCAGAGACCCAGTACTTC.

The chain combines TRBV18 with TRBJ2-1; TRBD2 is a possible D gene (6 bases). The germline gives CDR1 KGHSH, CDR2 LQKENI. There are 14 residues in the CDR3. V was trimmed by 6 bases and J by 0 bases, leaving 9 bases between them. DNA of the CDR3: TGTGCCAGCTCGCGGGGCGGCTCCTACAATGAGCAGTTCTTC. Translation gives CASSRGGSYNEQFF. Variable domain in full (rest from reference TRBV18 and TRBJ2-1): NAGVMQNPRHLVRRRGQEARLRCSPMKGHSHVYWYRQLPEEGLKFMVYLQKENIIDESGMPKERFSAEFPKEGPSILRIQQVVRGDSAAYFCASSRGGSYNEQFFGPGTRLTVL.

V gene TRBV11-2 combines with J gene TRBJ2-1; a possible D gene is TRBD1 (6 bases). The CDR3 sequence is 13 residues long. Trimming removed 3 bases from V and 9 bases from J, with 12 bases in between. Germline V gene sequence: CDR1 SGHAT, CDR2 FQNNGV. CDR3 DNA: TGTGCCAGCAGCTTTAGGGGGTTGGGTGAGCAGTTCTTC. Residues: CASSFRGLGEQFF.

V usage is TRBV11-2 and J usage is TRBJ2-6; TRBD2 agrees at 8 bases. The CDR3 is made up of 18 amino acids. The V segment lost 5 bases and the J segment 0 bases; nucleotides outside the gene matches: 9. Germline CDR1 reads SGHAT; CDR2 reads FQNNGV. Written as DNA, the CDR3 is TGTGCCAGCAGCCCCGGGCGGGGGGTATTCTCTGGGGCCAACGTCCTGACTTTC. As protein: CASSPGRGVFSGANVLTF.

The chain is built from TRBV7-9 and TRBJ2-5, with unresolved D. This CDR3 has 14 amino acids. Germline loops: CDR1 SEHNR, CDR2 FQNEAQ (reference sequence). Trimming took 1 base from V and 3 from J, leaving 9 bases between them. CDR3 DNA: TGTGCCAGCAGCTTAGTTCGGTACGAAGAGACCCAGTACTTC. It translates to CASSLVRYEETQYF.

CDR3 bases: TGTGCCAGCAGCTCCAGGGGCACAGAGCGGGAGGCCCTCACAGATACGCAGTATTTT. Its translation is CASSSRGTEREALTDTQYF. The chain combines TRBV7-8 with TRBJ2-3; 9 bases are shared with TRBD2. This CDR3 region has 19 residues. Germline CDR1 is SGHVS and CDR2 is FQNEAQ. V trimming: 4 bases; J trimming: 2 bases; junction bases outside the gene matches: 16.

This sequence joins TRBV30 and TRBJ1-2, with D possibly matching TRBD1 (5 bases). CDR1 GTSNPN and CDR2 SVGIG come from the germline V gene (reference sequence). The CDR3 is made up of 14 amino acids. Trimming removed 3 bases from V and 9 bases from J, with 20 bases in between. CDR3 nucleotide sequence: TGTGCCTGGAGGGATCCCGACAGTTTTCGACGCTACACCTTC. This codes for CAWRDPDSFRRYTF. The entire variable domain, with the rest obtained from reference TRBV30 and TRBJ1-2, is as follows: SQTIHQWPATLVQPVGSPLSLECTVEGTSNPNLYWYRQAAGRGLQLLFYSVGIGQISSEVPQNLSASRPQDRQFILSSKKLLLSDSGFYLCAWRDPDSFRRYTFGSGTRLTVV.

The chain's CDR3 is CASTDRSGHEHF. The CDR3 nucleotides are TGTGCCAGCACCGACCGGTCAGGTCACGAGCATTTT. The rearrangement links TRBV27 to TRBJ1-5; D gene uncertain. This CDR3 spans 12 amino acids. V shed 7 bases and J shed 14 bases, with 18 bases lying between them. The V gene's germline CDR1 is MNHEY and CDR2 SMNVEV (reference sequence).

The chain links TRBV6-5 to TRBJ2-7, with D maybe TRBD2 (5 bases). CDR1 is MNHEY and CDR2 is SVGAGI in the germline V gene. The CDR3 covers 13 residues. With 7 bases removed from V and 0 bases from J, the gap between germline ends came to 10 bases. CDR3 loop: CASTSGFSYEQYF. The CDR3 DNA reads as TGTGCCAGCACGTCGGGGTTCTCCTACGAGCAGTACTTC.

The chain is built from TRBV20-1 and TRBJ2-5, with 7 bases lining up with TRBD2. CDR3 length: 14 amino acids. Germline V gene lookup returns CDR1 DFQATT and CDR2 SNEGSKA (reference sequence). Trimming at V came to 4 bases and at J to 9 bases, leaving 14 bases not matched to a gene. CDR3: CSATELGGVSAQYF. The DNA for the CDR3 is TGCAGTGCTACTGAACTGGGGGGGGTTTCGGCCCAGTACTTC.

This clone was counted between two and nine times. The chain combines TRBV29-1 with TRBJ2-7; maybe TRBD1 (6 bases). The CDR3 is 13 amino acids. CDR1 and CDR2 from the germline V gene are SQVTM and ANQGSEA. Trimming cost V 4 bases and J 5 bases, with 15 bases left between them. CDR3 sequence (DNA): TGCAGCGTTGTAGGACAGCTAGAGAACGAGCAGTACTTC. Its translation is CSVVGQLENEQYF.

The V and J genes are TRBV9 and TRBJ1-1, with 8 nucleotides matching TRBD1. Germline assignment: CDR1 SGDLS and CDR2 YYNGEE. V dropped 4 bases and J dropped 8; count of bases not matched to a gene: 4. The CDR3 totals 12 residues. CDR3 loop: CASSKRDREAFF. CDR3 DNA sequence: TGTGCCAGCAGCAAACGGGACAGGGAAGCTTTCTTT.

The chain joins TRBV27 to TRBJ2-1; perhaps TRBD2 as D (5 bases). CDR1 and CDR2 (germline): MNHEY, SMNVEV (reference sequence). Trimming took 0 bases from V and 9 from J, leaving 9 bases between them. The CDR3 is 13 residues long. The CDR3 nucleotides read TGTGCCAGCAGTTTATCGGCAGAGGGTGAGCAGTTCTTC. Translated: CASSLSAEGEQFF.

This chain uses TRBV6-6 with TRBJ2-7, with 7 nucleotides matching TRBD1. CDR3 length equals 13 residues. With V trimmed by 5 bases and J by 5 bases, 6 bases remained unmatched. CDR1 is MNHNY, CDR2 SVGAGI, per germline (reference sequence). CDR3 nucleotides: TGTGCCAGCAGTAAAACACAGGGGCACGAGCAGTACGTC. Translation gives CASSKTQGHEQYV.

The chain couples TRBV11-2 to TRBJ2-3; D gene ambiguous. CDR1 and CDR2 from the germline V gene are SGHAT and FQNNGV. V lost 7 bases and J 2 bases, leaving 7 bases between the germline ends. The CDR3 sequence is 12 residues long. The CDR3 DNA reads TGTGCCAGCAACTCCAACACAGATACGCAGTATTTT. Its protein is CASNSNTDTQYF.

With respect to this clone: At the DNA level, this CDR3 is encoded by other sequences in the same sample as well. Here the CDR3 reads CASSRQGDTEAFF. The CDR3 coding sequence is TGTGCCAGCTCACGACAGGGGGACACTGAAGCTTTCTTT. This chain connects TRBV18 to TRBJ1-1; 9 bases are shared with TRBD1. Germline CDR1 KGHSH, CDR2 LQKENI. This CDR3 has 13 residues. Trimming cost V 4 bases and J 3 bases; bases outside gene matches: 0.

The chain combines TRBV29-1 with TRBJ2-6; 12 nucleotides agree with TRBD1. The CDR3 sequence is 19 residues long. Germline lookup yields CDR1 SQVTM and CDR2 ANQGSEA. The V segment lost 1 base and the J segment 1 base; nucleotides outside the gene matches: 8. The CDR3: CSVEVRDRGPNSGANVLTF. The CDR3 region has the DNA TGCAGCGTTGAAGTCCGGGACAGGGGGCCCAATTCTGGGGCCAACGTCCTGACTTTC.

This clone has a single count. This chain joins TRBV12-3 or TRBV12-4 and TRBJ2-3; 7 nucleotides match TRBD1. J gave up 6 bases and V 6 bases, and 6 bases lay outside the gene matches. CDR3 length equals 13 residues. CDR3 in amino acids: CASRPTGADTQYF. DNA of the CDR3: TGTGCCAGCAGGCCAACAGGGGCGGATACGCAGTATTTT.

The chain is built from TRBV3-1 (or the pseudogene TRBV3-2) and TRBJ2-3; 8 bases fit TRBD2. The CDR3 runs to 17 residues. Germline CDR1 is LGHDT and CDR2 is YNNKEL (reference sequence). V was clipped by 4 bases and J by 6 bases; unmatched bases: 15. The CDR3 is CASSRTPPGGPYDTQYF. The CDR3, as DNA: TGTGCCAGCAGCCGTACCCCCCCGGGAGGGCCATATGATACGCAGTATTTT.

The J gene is TRBJ2-7, the V gene TRBV18; 11 bases are a match to TRBD1. After removal of 3 bases from V and 6 bases from J, the junction contained 1 base not matched to a gene. The CDR3 sequence is 13 residues long. Per germline, CDR1 KGHSH and CDR2 LQKENI. For the CDR3, the DNA is TGTGCCAGCTCACCCGGACAGGGGGCCGAGCAGTACGTC. Translating it yields CASSPGQGAEQYV.

This chain uses TRBV10-2 with TRBJ2-5, with 8 bases aligning to TRBD1. V dropped 8 bases and J dropped 4; count of bases not matched to a gene: 3. The germline V gene has CDR1 WSHSY and CDR2 SAAADI. The CDR3 extends over 12 amino acids. The CDR3 loop is CASGQGGETQYF. Written as DNA, the CDR3 is TGCGCCAGCGGACAGGGTGGAGAGACCCAGTACTTC.